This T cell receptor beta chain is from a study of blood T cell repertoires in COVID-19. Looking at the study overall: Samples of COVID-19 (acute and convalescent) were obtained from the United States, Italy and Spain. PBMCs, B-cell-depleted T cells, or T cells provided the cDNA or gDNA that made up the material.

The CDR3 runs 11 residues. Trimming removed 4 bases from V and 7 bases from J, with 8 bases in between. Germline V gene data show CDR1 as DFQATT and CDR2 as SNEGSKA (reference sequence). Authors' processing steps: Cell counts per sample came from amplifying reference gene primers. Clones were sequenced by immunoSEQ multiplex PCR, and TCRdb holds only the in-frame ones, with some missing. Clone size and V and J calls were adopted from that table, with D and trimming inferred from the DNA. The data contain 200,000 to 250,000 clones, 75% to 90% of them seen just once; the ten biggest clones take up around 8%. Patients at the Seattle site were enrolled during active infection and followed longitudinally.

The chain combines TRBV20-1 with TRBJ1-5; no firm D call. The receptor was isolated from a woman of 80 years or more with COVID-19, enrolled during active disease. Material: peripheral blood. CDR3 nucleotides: TGCAGTGCTACCCTAGGCCAGCCCCAGCATTTT. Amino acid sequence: CSATLGQPQHF.